Below, 27 T cell receptor beta chains from the same sample are listed, as sequenced in a study of T cells after posttransplantation cyclophosphamide. Here immunoSEQ multiplex PCR was the method, and the copy in TCRdb shows in-frame clones only, minus some. There are 9,500 to 15,000 clones in the sample, none observed a single time. The sequenced sample consisted of PBMCs. These receptors all come from a woman aged 40 to 50 in good health, CMV-negative, and a related stem cell transplant donor.

This clone was counted ten times or more. CDR3: CASSEEGLAAKNIQYF. CDR3 sequence (DNA): TGTGCCAGCAGTGAAGAGGGACTAGCGGCCAAAAACATTCAGTACTTC. This chain uses TRBV6-1 with TRBJ2-4; the match to TRBD2 covers 10 bases. Looked up from germline, CDR1 is MNHNS and CDR2 is SASEGT. This CDR3 comprises 16 residues. The V segment lost 1 base and the J segment 1 base; nucleotides outside the gene matches: 1.

V gene TRBV19 combines with J gene TRBJ1-5; possibly TRBD1 for D (6 bases). From germline, CDR1 is LNHDA and CDR2 SQIVND (reference sequence). The CDR3 has 18 amino acids. V lost 2 bases and J 5 bases, leaving 22 bases between the germline ends. The CDR3 loop is CASSIPPSQGKGYQPQHF. The DNA of the CDR3 is TGTGCCAGTAGTATACCCCCCTCACAGGGAAAGGGATATCAGCCCCAGCATTTT.

This clone appeared many times. The CDR3 reads CASSPGLGTGELFF. CDR3 DNA: TGTGCCAGCAGCCCCGGACTAGGGACCGGGGAGCTGTTTTTT. The V gene is TRBV6-2 or TRBV6-3, the J gene TRBJ2-2; TRBD2 aligns across 7 bases. This CDR3 has 14 residues. V lost 6 bases and J lost 5; bases outside the gene matches: 6. Looked up from germline, CDR1 is MNHEY and CDR2 is SVGEGT.

This clone was seen ten or more times. This CDR3 reads CASSMRSGGVSDTQYF. CDR3 nucleotides: TGTGCCAGTAGTATGCGTAGCGGGGGGGTGTCAGATACGCAGTATTTT. The chain joins TRBV19 to TRBJ2-3; 11 bases are shared with TRBD2. Germline V gene sequence: CDR1 LNHDA, CDR2 SQIVND (reference sequence). The J segment lost 4 bases and the V segment lost 3 bases, leaving 6 bases of the junction unmatched. The CDR3 consists of 16 residues.

The table lists this clone with many counts. The chain joins TRBV5-4 to TRBJ2-3; D not certain. CDR3 length equals 14 residues. V lost 0 bases, J lost 0 bases, and 5 bases lay in between. Germline CDR1 and CDR2: SGHNT and YYREEE (reference sequence). The CDR3 nucleotides read TGTGCCAGCAGCTTGGCAGGAAGCACAGATACGCAGTATTTT. Encoded protein: CASSLAGSTDTQYF.

This clone was observed many times. This rearrangement joins TRBV7-3 to TRBJ2-3; 7 nucleotides align to TRBD2. The CDR3 sequence is 15 residues long. Germline-derived CDR1 and CDR2 are SGHTA and FQGTGA. The J segment lost 5 bases and the V segment lost 2 bases, leaving 7 bases of the junction unmatched. CDR3 nucleotides: TGTGCCAGCAGCTTACGGCTAGCGGATATAGATACGCAGTATTTT. Amino acid sequence: CASSLRLADIDTQYF. Combining the CDR3 with reference TRBV7-3 and TRBJ2-3 gives the whole variable domain GAGVSQTPSNKVTEKGKYVELRCDPISGHTALYWYRQSLGQGPEFLIYFQGTGAADDSGLPNDRFFAVRPEGSVSTLKIQRTERGDSAVYLCASSLRLADIDTQYFGPGTRLTVL.

This clone was found many times. This sequence joins TRBV10-3 and TRBJ1-1; TRBD1 is a possible D gene (6 bases). Trimming left V 9 bases short and J 4 bases short, with 12 bases between. This CDR3 region has 12 residues. Germline V lookup: CDR1 ENHRY, CDR2 SYGVKD. This CDR3 reads CAIGQSPTEAFF. CDR3 sequence (DNA): TGTGCCATAGGACAGTCCCCCACTGAAGCTTTCTTT.

This clone was seen at least ten times. The rearrangement joins TRBV15 to TRBJ2-7, with TRBD1 matching 9 bases. V lost 1 base and J lost 4; bases outside the gene matches: 8. The CDR3 runs 16 residues. Germline lookup yields CDR1 LNHNV and CDR2 YYDKDF (reference sequence). The CDR3 loop reads CATSRGRDREGYEQYF. The CDR3 nucleotides read TGTGCCACCAGCAGAGGCCGGGACAGGGAGGGGTACGAGCAGTACTTC.

This clone was recorded at least ten times. The chain carries TRBV7-9 and TRBJ1-2; 8 positions agree with TRBD1. The CDR3 consists of 12 residues. Unmatched junction bases numbered 2, after V lost 6 bases and J lost 5 bases. Per germline, CDR1 SEHNR and CDR2 FQNEAQ (reference sequence). This CDR3 reads CASRGTGYGYTF. CDR3 sequence (DNA): TGTGCCAGCAGAGGGACAGGATATGGCTACACCTTC.

This clone came up many times. The V gene is TRBV6-5, the J gene TRBJ2-7; tentative D call: TRBD1 (5 bases). This CDR3 has 14 residues. Germline V CDR1 and CDR2: MNHEY, SVGAGI. The V gene lost 6 bases and the J gene lost 3 bases, with 15 bases spanning the gap. CDR3 in DNA: TGTGCCAGCAGCCGGACAAGAGAGGACTACGAGCAGTACTTC. Its protein product is CASSRTREDYEQYF.

This clone was detected many times. The rearrangement joins TRBV2 to TRBJ1-1, with a tentative D call TRBD1 (5 bases). The CDR3 loop spans 13 amino acids. Trimming took off 4 bases at V and 5 bases at J, with 11 bases between the two ends. Germline CDR1 is SNHLY and CDR2 is FYNNEI. The CDR3 DNA is TGTGCCAGCAGTGGGCAGGGTGATACTGAAGCTTTCTTT. It specifies CASSGQGDTEAFF.

This clone was seen at least ten times. The chain links TRBV11-1 to TRBJ2-7, with TRBD1 identical over 7 bases. V was clipped by 3 bases and J by 8 bases; unmatched bases: 10. Germline V gives CDR1 SGHAT, CDR2 FQDESV (reference sequence). The CDR3 is 14 amino acids. The CDR3 coding sequence is TGTGCCAGCAGCTTTATACAGGGGAGTAGTCAGCAGTACTTC. This codes for CASSFIQGSSQQYF.

This clone was counted at least ten times. The V gene is TRBV27, the J gene TRBJ1-2, with D possibly matching TRBD1 (6 bases). The ends were cut back, 2 bases at V and 8 bases at J, with 12 bases in the middle. The CDR3 has 13 amino acids. Germline lookup yields CDR1 MNHEY and CDR2 SMNVEV (reference sequence). The chain's CDR3 is CASSLKTGRGYTF. The CDR3 bases are TGTGCCAGCAGTTTAAAAACAGGGCGGGGCTACACCTTC.

This clone was counted ten times or more. J is TRBJ1-6 and V is TRBV19; D is possibly TRBD1 (5 bases). Germline CDR1 is LNHDA and CDR2 is SQIVND (reference sequence). Trimming removed 3 bases from V and 2 bases from J, with 11 bases in between. This CDR3 has 16 amino acids. The CDR3 DNA is TGTGCCAGTAGTATTAATAGGGGAACCTATAATTCACCCCTCCACTTT. Translation gives CASSINRGTYNSPLHF.

This clone was seen a few times. The rearrangement links TRBV9 to TRBJ2-2; D is uncertain. Germline assignment: CDR1 SGDLS and CDR2 YYNGEE. The CDR3 is made up of 12 amino acids. Trimming removed 4 bases at V and 6 bases at J, with 7 bases between. CDR3 DNA sequence: TGTGCCAGCAGCCTCAGCGCCGGGGAGCTGTTTTTT. Its translation: CASSLSAGELFF.

This clone was counted at least ten times. J is TRBJ1-5 and V is TRBV7-8; TRBD1 matches 8 bases. Germline loops: CDR1 SGHVS, CDR2 FQNEAQ. Trimming cost V 6 bases and J 1 base; bases outside gene matches: 11. The CDR3 is 17 amino acids. CDR3 DNA: TGTGCCAGCAGTCTACTACAGGGGGGTTTGAGCAATCAGCCCCAGCATTTT. Translating gives CASSLLQGGLSNQPQHF.

This clone was counted many times. This chain joins TRBV2 and TRBJ2-7; TRBD2 matches at 12 bases. CDR1 and CDR2 from the germline V gene are SNHLY and FYNNEI. This CDR3 is built from 14 residues. V was clipped by 6 bases and J by 4 bases; unmatched bases: 4. The CDR3, as DNA: TGTGCCAGCAGAGGACTAGCGGGACGTTACGAGCAGTACTTC. Translating gives CASRGLAGRYEQYF.

This clone was seen repeatedly, ten times or more. This chain uses TRBV28 with TRBJ1-4; the D is unclear. Germline V gives CDR1 MDHEN, CDR2 SYDVKM. The CDR3 is 13 amino acids. V was trimmed by 10 bases and J by 1 base, leaving 10 bases between them. In nucleotides, the CDR3 is TGTGCCATCATGACGGGAACTAATGAAAAACTGTTTTTT. Its translation: CAIMTGTNEKLFF.

This clone was recorded at least ten times. This chain uses TRBV4-2 with TRBJ2-2; possible D gene TRBD1, 5 bases. The germline V gene encodes CDR1 LGHNA and CDR2 YNFKEQ. V lost 5 bases and J 6 bases, leaving 13 bases between the germline ends. The CDR3 has 14 residues. The DNA for the CDR3 is TGTGCCAGCAGCTTGGGGCAGCCCCCCGGGGAGCTGTTTTTT. Translated, it gives CASSLGQPPGELFF.

By share, this clone ranks as large. The V call is TRBV7-9, the J call TRBJ2-4; D is undetermined. The CDR3 runs 13 residues. V shed 5 bases and J shed 6 bases, with 11 bases lying between them. In germline, CDR1 is SEHNR, CDR2 FQNEAQ (reference sequence). The CDR3 spells CASSPRPGNIQYF. DNA of the CDR3: TGTGCCAGCAGCCCGAGACCGGGAAACATTCAGTACTTC.

The sample holds many counts of this clone. The chain links TRBV5-1 to TRBJ1-4; D call uncertain. The CDR3 has 14 residues. V was shortened by 0 bases and J by 3 bases, with 6 bases between the two germline ends. Looked up from germline, CDR1 is SGHRS and CDR2 is YFSETQ. Here the CDR3 reads CASSLGDSNEKLFF. The CDR3, as DNA: TGCGCCAGCAGCTTGGGCGATTCTAATGAAAAACTGTTTTTT.

In its sample, this clone was seen many times. The V and J genes are TRBV5-1 and TRBJ2-1; TRBD1 might be the D (5 bases). The CDR3 sequence is 16 residues long. V gave up 0 bases and J gave up 9 bases, with 19 bases separating them. Per the germline V gene, CDR1 is SGHRS and CDR2 is YFSETQ. The chain's CDR3 is CASSLAVLGQASEQFF. DNA of the CDR3: TGCGCCAGCAGCTTGGCGGTTTTGGGGCAGGCCAGTGAGCAGTTCTTC.

By sample fraction, this clone is medium-sized (0.01 to 0.1%). The V gene is TRBV4-1, the J gene TRBJ2-2; possible D gene TRBD2, 5 bases. The ends were cut back, 4 bases at V and 4 bases at J, with 10 bases in the middle. The CDR3 spans 14 residues. Germline CDR1 and CDR2: MGHRA and YSYEKL. CDR3 coding DNA: TGCGCCAGCAGCCGAATAGCGCTCACCGGGGAGCTGTTTTTT. This translates into CASSRIALTGELFF.

This clone was recorded many times. The DNA of the CDR3 is TGTGCCAGCAGAGGTCGGGGGGGCACTATGGCAGATACGCAGTATTTT. This encodes CASRGRGGTMADTQYF. The J gene is TRBJ2-3, the V gene TRBV6-6, with 8 bases lining up with TRBD2. The CDR3 totals 16 residues. With V trimmed by 6 bases and J by 4 bases, 12 bases remained unmatched. The germline V gene has CDR1 MNHNY and CDR2 SVGAGI (reference sequence).

This clone was seen repeatedly, ten times or more. The chain couples TRBV9 to TRBJ2-7; 10 bases are shared with TRBD1. CDR3 length: 18 residues. Trimming at V came to 8 bases and at J to 0 bases, leaving 17 bases not matched to a gene. The germline V gene has CDR1 SGDLS and CDR2 YYNGEE. The CDR3 loop reads CARAKGQGPILSSYEQYF. DNA of the CDR3: TGTGCCAGGGCGAAGGGACAGGGGCCCATATTGAGCTCCTACGAGCAGTACTTC.

The sample holds many counts of this clone. CDR3 DNA: TGCGCCAGCAGCTTGGGACAGGGGCCGCAAGAGACCCAGTACTTC. This gives the protein CASSLGQGPQETQYF. This rearrangement joins TRBV5-1 to TRBJ2-5, with 8 bases matching TRBD1. The V and J ends lost 0 bases and 2 bases, in that order; junction bases with no gene match: 3. CDR1 and CDR2 (germline): SGHRS, YFSETQ. This CDR3 is 15 amino acids long.

There are many counts of this clone. The rearrangement links TRBV15 to TRBJ1-6; TRBD1 aligns across 8 bases. CDR3 length equals 16 residues. The germline gives CDR1 LNHNV, CDR2 YYDKDF (reference sequence). With V trimmed by 5 bases and J by 9 bases, 12 bases remained unmatched. The CDR3 loop is CATSERTGFFSSPLHF. In nucleotides, the CDR3 is TGTGCCACCAGCGAGCGGACAGGGTTTTTTAGTTCACCCCTCCACTTT. The full variable domain, its missing parts supplied by reference TRBV15 and TRBJ1-6, is DAMVIQNPRYQVTQFGKPVTLSCSQTLNHNVMYWYQQKSSQAPKLLFHYYDKDFNNEADTPDNFQSRRPNTSFCFLDIRSPGLGDTAMYLCATSERTGFFSSPLHFGNGTRLTVT.